The sequence of this T cell receptor (beta chain) was determined in a study of T-cell reconstitution after alpha-beta-depleted transplantation in children. This clonotype was counted many times. Unique molecular identifiers tagged the TCRbeta library. TCRdb passed the PCR reads through MiXCR, listing each CDR3 protein once. The profile shows around 93,000 distinct CDR3 sequences, roughly 8.3% of them singletons. Germline loops: CDR1 SGHTA, CDR2 FQGNSA. The V end lost 1 base, the J end lost 2 bases, and 14 bases lay between the germline ends. This CDR3 contains 16 residues. The material was PBMCs from the stem cell graft donor, obtained from the stem cell graft. The chain couples TRBV7-2 to TRBJ2-5; TRBD2 might be the D (6 bases). The TCR sequence derives from a human donor who donated a stem cell graft to a child with congenital amegakaryocytic thrombocytopenia. In DNA form, the CDR3 reads TGTGCCAGCAGCTTAGTTGGGCAGGCGGGACAAGAGACCCAGTACTTC. Translating gives CASSLVGQAGQETQYF.